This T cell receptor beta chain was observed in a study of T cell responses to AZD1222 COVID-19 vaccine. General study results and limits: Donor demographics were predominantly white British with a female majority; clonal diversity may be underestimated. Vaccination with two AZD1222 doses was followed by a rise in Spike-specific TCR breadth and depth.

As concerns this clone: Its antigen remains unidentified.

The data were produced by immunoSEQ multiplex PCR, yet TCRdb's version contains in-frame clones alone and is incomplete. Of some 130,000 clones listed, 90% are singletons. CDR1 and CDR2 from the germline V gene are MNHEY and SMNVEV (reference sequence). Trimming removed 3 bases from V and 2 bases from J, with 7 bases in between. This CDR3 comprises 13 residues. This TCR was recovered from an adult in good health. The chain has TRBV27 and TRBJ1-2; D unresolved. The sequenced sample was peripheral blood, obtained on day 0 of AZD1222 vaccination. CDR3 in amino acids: CASSFESNYGYTF. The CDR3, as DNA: TGTGCCAGCAGTTTTGAGTCCAACTATGGCTACACCTTC.